This T cell receptor beta chain was retrieved from a study of shared clonotypes between healthy human individuals. Profiled with immunoSEQ multiplex PCR; TCRdb holds only in-frame clones, not every one. Among around 2,100,000 clones listed, about 95% were seen once. The trim removed 0 bases at V and 5 bases at J, leaving 6 bases unmatched. Germline loops: CDR1 SGHRS, CDR2 YFSETQ. CDR3 length: 17 amino acids. In the naive CD8 group, cells lacked CD45RO and were positively selected for CCR7, so terminally differentiated effector memory CD45RA+ cells were left out. The receptor was isolated from a young man in good health. The J gene is TRBJ2-2, the V gene TRBV5-1, with 11 nucleotides matching TRBD2. Sequencing was carried out using naive CD8+ T cells sorted from blood. CDR3 coding DNA: TGCGCCAGCAGCTTGGCCGAGGGACTAGCGGTTACCGGGGAGCTGTTTTTT. It yields the protein CASSLAEGLAVTGELFF.